This TCR beta chain stems from a study of yellow fever vaccine responses in identical twins. Whole-study findings and limits: Twins' vaccine T cell responses reportedly seemed partly convergent and partly personalized.

Comment on this clonotype: Its antigen is unknown. One junction end does not reproduce the germline sequence, and a read error may be involved.

Germline V gives CDR1 SGHAT, CDR2 FQDESV (reference sequence). The CDR3 contains 15 residues. TCRdb re-called the RT-PCR reads with MiXCR, one entry per CDR3 protein. The sample shows approximately 33,000 distinct CDR3 sequences, approximately 54% of them seen only once. This chain connects TRBV11-1 to TRBJ2-2; TRBD2 is a possible D gene (5 bases). Source: T cells from blood (PBMCs), unsorted or a sorted subset (not recorded which), taken before or after yellow fever vaccination (not recorded which). This TCR came from a woman aged 18-29 years who received the yellow fever vaccine. This CDR3 is CASSLGIGVTGELFF. For the CDR3, the DNA is TGTGCCAGCAGTTTAGGAATCGGGGTTACCGGGGAGCTGTTTTTT.